This T cell receptor beta chain was obtained from a study of human CD8 memory T cell subsets. A remark on this clonotype: Its specificity is not known.

In germline, CDR1 is SQVTM, CDR2 ANQGSEA. The CDR3 sequence is 11 residues long. Study-level findings and limits: Stem-like memory T cell repertoires overlapped minimally with precursor exhausted T cell repertoires.

Making the TCR beta libraries relied on UMI-labeled 5' RACE. TCRdb reprocessed the 5' RACE reads, with one entry per CDR3 protein and no DNA. This listing includes fewer than 6,500 distinct CDR3 sequences. The chain has TRBV29-1 and TRBJ1-1. The source is a human donor in good health. Sequences were obtained from CD8+ effector memory T cells (TEM) sorted from PBMCs. Subset reported: effector memory CD8 T cells, CCR7- CD45RO+ CD95+. This chain's CDR3 is CSVMIHTEAFF.